This T cell receptor (beta chain) was identified during a study of regulatory T cells in long-lasting Graves disease. Study-level points and caveats: The researchers studied only peripheral blood, not thyroid tissue.

V lost 2 bases and J lost 5, with 13 bases in between. This CDR3 spans 14 amino acids. CDR1 is SGDLS, CDR2 YYNGEE, per germline. Construction of the TCR beta libraries employed iRepertoire HTBI primers in conjunction with Arm-PCR of CDR3 regions. TCRdb re-called the multiplex PCR reads with MiXCR, one entry per CDR3 protein. Of roughly 500,000 distinct CDR3 sequences listed, roughly 13% are singletons. Time point specified: newly diagnosed GD, antithyroid drugs for less than 3 months. PBMC RNA served as the TCR library source. This clonotype has just a few counts. Its antigen remains unidentified. These data are also associated with another study on T cells in Graves' hyperthyroidism and ophthalmopathy. From that study: From stable hyperthyroidism, ophthalmopathy was set apart by a 13 V-J model.

The source was peripheral blood mononuclear cells (PBMCs), collected at new diagnosis, from a patient treated with antithyroid drugs. This sequence joins TRBV9 and TRBJ1-1; tentatively, D is TRBD1 (6 bases). This sequence was found in a man aged 30-40 years with Graves disease. For the CDR3, the DNA is TGTGCCAGCAGCGTTGAGACGGGGGCGACTGAAGCTTTCTTT. As protein: CASSVETGATEAFF.